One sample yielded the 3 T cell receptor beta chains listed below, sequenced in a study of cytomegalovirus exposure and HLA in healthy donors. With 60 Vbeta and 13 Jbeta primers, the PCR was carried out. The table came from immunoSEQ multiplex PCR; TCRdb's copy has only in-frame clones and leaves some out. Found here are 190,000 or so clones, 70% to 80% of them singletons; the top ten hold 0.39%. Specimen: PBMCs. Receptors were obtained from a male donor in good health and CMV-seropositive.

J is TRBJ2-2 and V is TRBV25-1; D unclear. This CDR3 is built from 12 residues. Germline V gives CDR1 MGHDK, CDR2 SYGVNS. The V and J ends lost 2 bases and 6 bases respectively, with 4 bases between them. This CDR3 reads CASSEVSGELFF. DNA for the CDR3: TGTGCCAGCAGTGAAGTCTCCGGGGAGCTGTTTTTT.

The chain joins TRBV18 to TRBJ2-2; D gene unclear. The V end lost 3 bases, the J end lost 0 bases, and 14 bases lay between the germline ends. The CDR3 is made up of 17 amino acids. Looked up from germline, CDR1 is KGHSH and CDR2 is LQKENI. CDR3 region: CASSPGFGPANTGELFF. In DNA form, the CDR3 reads TGTGCCAGCTCACCCGGTTTTGGGCCGGCGAACACCGGGGAGCTGTTTTTT.

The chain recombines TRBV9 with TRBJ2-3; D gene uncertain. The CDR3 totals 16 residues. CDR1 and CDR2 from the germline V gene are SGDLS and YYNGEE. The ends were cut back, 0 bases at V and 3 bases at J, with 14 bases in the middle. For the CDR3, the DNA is TGTGCCAGCAGCGTAGAGTCGGTCCCCCGGACAGATACGCAGTATTTT. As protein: CASSVESVPRTDTQYF. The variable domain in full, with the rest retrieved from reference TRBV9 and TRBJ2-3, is DSGVTQTPKHLITATGQRVTLRCSPRSGDLSVYWYQQSLDQGLQFLIQYYNGEERAKGNILERFSAQQFPDLHSELNLSSLELGDSALYFCASSVESVPRTDTQYFGPGTRLTVL.